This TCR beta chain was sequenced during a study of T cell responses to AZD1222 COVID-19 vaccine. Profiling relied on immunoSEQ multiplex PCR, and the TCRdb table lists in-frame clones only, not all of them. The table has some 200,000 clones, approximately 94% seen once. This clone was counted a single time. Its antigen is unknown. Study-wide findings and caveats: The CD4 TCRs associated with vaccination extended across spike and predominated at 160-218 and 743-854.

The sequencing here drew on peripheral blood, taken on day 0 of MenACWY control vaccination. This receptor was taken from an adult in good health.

The CDR3 is CASSRGQIQSNTEAFF. CDR3 nucleotide sequence: TGTGCCAGCAGCCGAGGACAGATACAATCGAACACTGAAGCTTTCTTT. The chain is built from TRBV7-9 and TRBJ1-1, with D possibly being TRBD1 (6 bases). V dropped 5 bases and J dropped 1 base, with 17 bases sitting between them. Germline CDR1 SEHNR, CDR2 FQNEAQ (reference sequence). This CDR3 comprises 16 residues. The full variable domain, with the rest looked up from reference TRBV7-9 and TRBJ1-1, is DTGVSQNPRHKITKRGQNVTFRCDPISEHNRLYWYRQTLGQGPEFLTYFQNEAQLEKSRLLSDRFSAERPKGSFSTLEIQRTEQGDSAMYLCASSRGQIQSNTEAFFGQGTRLTVV.